This T cell receptor (beta chain) was retrieved from a study of T-cell memory formation after mild COVID-19. Broader study findings: The finding that pre-infection memory included some responding clones suggested that cross-reactive memory joined. Among CD4+ contracting clones, most were CM and EM, and CD8+ ones EMRA.

This clonotype was observed a few times. Its antigen is as yet unknown. TCRdb recomputed calls from the 5' RACE reads with MiXCR, one row per CDR3 protein. The sample has 250,000 to 350,000 distinct CDR3 sequences, 15% to 20% seen once. Germline-derived CDR1 and CDR2 are DFQATT and SNEGSKA (reference sequence). Trimming shortened V by 3 bases and J by 0 bases, and 9 bases separated the two germline ends. The CDR3 has 14 residues. This chain links TRBV20-1 with TRBJ1-3; D is unclear. Sequenced input: PBMCs or a T cell subset sorted from them (not recorded which). This sequence was found in a man between 18 and 29 years old who had mild COVID-19 (a few samples of this study predate the infection). Cell type and time point are not known. The CDR3 DNA reads TGCAGTGCTAGTTCGGGAATCTCTGGAAACACCATATATTTT. It yields the protein CSASSGISGNTIYF.